The 21 T cell receptor beta chains below come from one sample, sequenced in a study of metastatic and nonmetastatic thyroid tumors. Before thyroid surgery, none of the patients had received any treatment. MiXCR reprocessed the PCR reads for TCRdb. This sample has about 92,000 clones, with approximately 15% found just once. Material for sequencing was blood. The receptors shown here come from a female donor with papillary thyroid cancer or a benign thyroid nodule (not recorded which). Some clones in this sample may be carry-over from other donors' samples.

Here the CDR3 reads CASSRPGTNEQYF. The CDR3 nucleotides are TGTGCCAGCAGTCGACCCGGGACCAACGAGCAGTACTTC. V gene TRBV7-2 combines with J gene TRBJ2-7; D may match TRBD1 or TRBD2 (5 bases each). Germline V lookup: CDR1 SGHTA, CDR2 FQGNSA. Trimming cost V 6 bases and J 5 bases, with 14 bases left between them. The CDR3 runs 13 residues.

The chain uses TRBV12-3 or TRBV12-4 and TRBJ2-2, with a weak D call TRBD2 (5 bases). The CDR3 runs 14 residues. The germline V and J ends were trimmed by 3 bases and 3 bases, with 8 bases remaining between them. CDR3 coding DNA: TGTGCCAGCAGTTTGTGGGAGCACACCGGGGAGCTGTTTTTT. It encodes CASSLWEHTGELFF.

This clone was found a few times. This chain uses TRBV9 with TRBJ2-1; TRBD1 aligns across 9 bases. The germline CDR1 and CDR2 sequences are SGDLS and YYNGEE. The CDR3 consists of 14 residues. Trimming removed 0 bases from V and 9 bases from J; junction bases left unmatched: 4. CDR3: CASSVVMTGGEQFF. The CDR3 nucleotides read TGTGCCAGCAGCGTAGTTATGACAGGGGGTGAGCAGTTCTTC.

This clone showed up many times. CDR3 bases: TGTGCCAGCCGACAGGTGGAGCCGGTAGCCGGGGAGCTGTTTTTT. Its translation: CASRQVEPVAGELFF. The chain recombines TRBV27 with TRBJ2-2, with a weak D call TRBD1 (6 bases). Germline-derived CDR1 and CDR2 are MNHEY and SMNVEV (reference sequence). Trimming removed 8 bases at V and 6 bases at J, with 19 bases between. This CDR3 is 15 amino acids long.

Notes on this clone: This could be a read error, since a much larger clone is one nucleotide away. The rearrangement links TRBV5-1 to TRBJ2-1; maybe TRBD1 (6 bases). The CDR3 runs 17 residues. V was trimmed by 4 bases and J by 0 bases, leaving 17 bases between them. The germline CDR1 and CDR2 sequences are SGHRS and YFSETQ. The CDR3 loop reads CASSRSAGVVSYNEQFF. CDR3 coding DNA: TGCGCCAGCAGCAGATCCGCAGGGGTAGTCTCCTACAATGAGCAGTTCTTC.

The chain links TRBV3-1 to TRBJ2-2, with a weak D call TRBD2 (5 bases). Trimming removed 10 bases at V and 0 bases at J, with 12 bases between. CDR1 and CDR2 from the germline V gene are LGHDT and YNNKEL (reference sequence). The CDR3 sequence is 14 residues long. CDR3 sequence reads: CAISQRANTGELFF. CDR3 nucleotides: TGTGCCATCAGTCAGAGGGCGAACACCGGGGAGCTGTTTTTT.

This clone was seen repeatedly, ten times or more. The genes are TRBV24-1 and TRBJ2-3; D gene uncertain. Trimming removed 5 bases from V and 0 bases from J, with 5 bases in between. Germline CDR1 is KGHDR and CDR2 is SFDVKD. The CDR3 runs to 13 residues. The DNA of the CDR3 is TGTGCCACCAGTGTCCGGAGCACAGATACGCAGTATTTT. As protein: CATSVRSTDTQYF.

This clone was picked up many times. The genes are TRBV4-1 and TRBJ1-5; D gene unclear. V lost 0 bases, J lost 7 bases, and 7 bases lay in between. This CDR3 has 13 residues. The germline V gene encodes CDR1 MGHRA and CDR2 YSYEKL. The CDR3 bases are TGCGCCAGCAGCCAAGATTGGAGCCAGCCCCAGCATTTT. Its translation is CASSQDWSQPQHF.

This chain's CDR3 is CSASPGHGHPSYDHYF. The CDR3 coding sequence is TGCAGTGCTAGTCCGGGACATGGACACCCTAGCTACGATCATTACTTC. The chain couples TRBV20-1 to TRBJ2-7, with D possibly matching TRBD1 (6 bases). The V end was cut by 3 bases, the J end by 13 bases, with 31 bases between. Germline CDR1 is DFQATT and CDR2 is SNEGSKA (reference sequence). The CDR3 is 16 amino acids.

This clone was counted between two and nine times. The V call is TRBV6-1, the J call TRBJ1-1; perhaps TRBD1 as D (5 bases). The CDR3 runs to 15 residues. Germline CDR1 and CDR2: MNHNS and SASEGT. The V gene lost 0 bases and the J gene lost 8 bases, with 16 bases spanning the gap. CDR3 sequence reads: CASSEAQVFTPEAFF. Here the CDR3 DNA reads TGTGCCAGCAGTGAAGCACAGGTTTTTACCCCCGAAGCTTTCTTT.

This clone was seen a few times. The V and J genes are TRBV11-2 and TRBJ1-1; D possibly corresponds to TRBD1 (5 bases). This CDR3 is 16 amino acids long. Germline V gene lookup returns CDR1 SGHAT and CDR2 FQNNGV. The V end lost 1 base, the J end lost 4 bases, and 16 bases lay between the germline ends. CDR3 coding DNA: TGTGCCAGCAGCTTAGGTAGCCTCTCGAGGGGCACTGAAGCTTTCTTT. Translated: CASSLGSLSRGTEAFF. Supplemented by reference TRBV11-2 and TRBJ1-1, the full variable domain reads EAGVAQSPRYKIIEKRQSVAFWCNPISGHATLYWYQQILGQGPKLLIQFQNNGVVDDSQLPKDRFSAERLKGVDSTLKIQPAKLEDSAVYLCASSLGSLSRGTEAFFGQGTRLTVV.

This clone came up many times. The chain links TRBV11-1 to TRBJ2-2; D might be TRBD2 (6 bases). This CDR3 is built from 17 residues. Per the germline V gene, CDR1 is SGHAT and CDR2 is FQDESV (reference sequence). Trimming pared 2 bases from V and 3 bases from J, leaving 16 bases between. The CDR3 here is CASSLYSGGFDTGELFF. CDR3 in DNA: TGTGCCAGCAGCTTATATTCCGGGGGATTCGACACCGGGGAGCTGTTTTTT.

In its sample, this clone was seen many times. The chain is built from TRBV2 and TRBJ2-3; weak D call: TRBD1 (5 bases). V was clipped by 2 bases and J by 3 bases, with 9 bases between them. The CDR3 loop spans 14 amino acids. The germline CDR1 and CDR2 sequences are SNHLY and FYNNEI. The DNA of the CDR3 is TGTGCCAGCAGTGAATCACAGGTTACAGATACGCAGTATTTT. This sequence encodes CASSESQVTDTQYF.

As regards this clone: A much larger clone differs by one base, so this may be a read error. Other DNA variants within this sample encode the same CDR3. This rearrangement joins TRBV6-2 or TRBV6-3 to TRBJ2-1; 8 positions agree with TRBD2. The CDR3 covers 13 residues. The germline V gene has CDR1 MNHEY and CDR2 SVGEGT. With V trimmed by 8 bases and J by 2 bases, 2 bases remained unmatched. In DNA form, the CDR3 reads TGTGCCAGCGGACTAGCTGCCTACAATGAGCAGTTCTTC. This encodes CASGLAAYNEQFF.

This clone was detected many times. The sample has other DNA sequences that encode this CDR3 too. The V and J genes are TRBV19 and TRBJ2-1, with D unclear. CDR1 is LNHDA, CDR2 SQIVND, per germline (reference sequence). V lost 2 bases and J lost 5, with 7 bases in between. The CDR3 extends over 13 amino acids. The CDR3 loop is CASSILADNEQFF. As DNA, the CDR3 is TGTGCCAGTAGTATACTTGCCGACAATGAGCAGTTCTTC.

The table lists this clone with many counts. The chain is built from TRBV20-1 and TRBJ1-5; TRBD1 is a possible D gene (5 bases). Germline assignment: CDR1 DFQATT and CDR2 SNEGSKA (reference sequence). The CDR3 spans 15 residues. V was shortened by 0 bases and J by 2 bases, with 11 bases between the two germline ends. The CDR3, as DNA: TGCAGTGCTAGAGATCCCGGGACTGGCAATCAGCCCCAGCATTTT. It encodes CSARDPGTGNQPQHF.

This clone was recorded many times. The rearrangement links TRBV28 to TRBJ1-5, with 7 bases identical to TRBD1. The CDR3 sequence is 15 residues long. CDR1 is MDHEN, CDR2 SYDVKM, per germline. J was trimmed by 4 bases and V by 6 bases; bases with no gene match: 9. The DNA of the CDR3 is TGTGCCAGCAGGGGAGCCGACAGGGCAAATCAGCCCCAGCATTTT. Translating gives CASRGADRANQPQHF.

As to this clone: A read error may explain this, as a much larger clone is one base away. CDR3 sequence reads: CASSLPPPGQGWTQYF. CDR3 bases: TGTGCCAGCTCACTCCCCCCCCCTGGCCAGGGATGGACCCAGTACTTC. The rearrangement uses TRBV18 and TRBJ2-5; TRBD1 might be the D (5 bases). V lost 4 bases, J lost 7 bases, and 22 bases lay in between. Germline V CDR1 and CDR2: KGHSH, LQKENI. The CDR3 consists of 16 residues.

This clone occurred many times. The chain recombines TRBV6-4 with TRBJ2-5; perhaps TRBD1 as D (6 bases). Trimming left V 3 bases short and J 2 bases short, with 7 bases between. The CDR3 is 13 residues long. The V gene's germline CDR1 is MRHNA and CDR2 SNTAGT. The CDR3 reads CASSEGAQETQYF. The CDR3, as DNA: TGTGCCAGCAGTGAGGGGGCACAAGAGACCCAGTACTTC.

A word on this clone: Being one base from a much bigger clone, this may be a read error. Other nucleotide sequences from this sample produce the same CDR3. The chain couples TRBV11-2 to TRBJ2-3; either TRBD1 or TRBD2 may supply D (5 bases each). From germline, CDR1 is SGHAT and CDR2 FQNNGV. This CDR3 is 15 amino acids long. With 8 bases removed from V and 4 bases from J, the gap between germline ends came to 19 bases. The DNA of the CDR3 is TGTGCCAGCTTAACAGGACTGAATGCGGCAGATACGCAGTATTTT. Amino acids: CASLTGLNAADTQYF. Together with reference TRBV11-2 and TRBJ2-3, the CDR3 gives the full variable domain: EAGVAQSPRYKIIEKRQSVAFWCNPISGHATLYWYQQILGQGPKLLIQFQNNGVVDDSQLPKDRFSAERLKGVDSTLKIQPAKLEDSAVYLCASLTGLNAADTQYFGPGTRLTVL.

This clone came up many times. The chain combines TRBV29-1 with TRBJ2-7; TRBD1 agrees at 9 bases. There are 16 residues in the CDR3. V trimming: 5 bases; J trimming: 0 bases; junction bases outside the gene matches: 11. Per the germline V gene, CDR1 is SQVTM and CDR2 is ANQGSEA. The CDR3 spells CSVIKPGQGTSYEQYF. CDR3 nucleotide sequence: TGCAGCGTTATAAAACCGGGACAGGGAACCTCCTACGAGCAGTACTTC.